The 30 T cell receptor beta chains below all came from one sample that was sequenced in a study of blood T cell repertoires in COVID-19. Sequencing used immunoSEQ multiplex PCR; TCRdb keeps in-frame clones, though not all of them. The sample holds a few hundred thousand clones, around nine tenths seen once. Sample: PBMCs or T cells enriched from blood (not recorded which). These receptors all come from a young woman who had been exposed to COVID-19.

The rearrangement links TRBV30 to TRBJ2-3, with D tentatively TRBD1 (6 bases). The CDR3 covers 15 residues. The V end was cut by 2 bases, the J end by 2 bases, with 14 bases between. The germline gives CDR1 GTSNPN, CDR2 SVGIG (reference sequence). The CDR3 nucleotides are TGTGCCTGGAGTCCAGGCCAGGGACACACAGATACGCAGTATTTT. As protein: CAWSPGQGHTDTQYF.

This clone was counted a single time. The rearrangement joins TRBV7-2 to TRBJ1-2, with 9 bases fitting TRBD1. Per the germline V gene, CDR1 is SGHTA and CDR2 is FQGNSA. The V segment lost 4 bases and the J segment 5 bases; nucleotides outside the gene matches: 8. The CDR3 consists of 15 residues. The CDR3 nucleotides read TGTGCCAGCAGCTCGCAGACAGGGGGGGCTTATGGCTACACCTTC. The encoded protein is CASSSQTGGAYGYTF.

This clone was counted only a few times. V is TRBV19 and J is TRBJ1-3; 8 bases map to TRBD1. Germline CDR1 and CDR2: LNHDA and SQIVND (reference sequence). The CDR3 consists of 15 residues. V lost 8 bases and J lost 3; bases outside the gene matches: 9. The CDR3 is CASGRTGQIGNTIYF. The CDR3 DNA reads as TGTGCCAGTGGAAGGACAGGGCAAATTGGAAACACCATATATTTT.

The chain is built from TRBV19 and TRBJ2-2, with D possibly being TRBD1 (5 bases). CDR3 length: 16 residues. Germline V gene data show CDR1 as LNHDA and CDR2 as SQIVND (reference sequence). V lost 3 bases, J lost 0 bases, and 11 bases lay in between. In nucleotides, the CDR3 is TGTGCCAGTAGTATTAGGGGTTTCGCGAACACCGGGGAGCTGTTTTTT. Translating it yields CASSIRGFANTGELFF.

The chain recombines TRBV24-1 with TRBJ2-2; no definite D call. This CDR3 comprises 14 residues. CDR1 and CDR2 (germline): KGHDR, SFDVKD. Trimming took off 4 bases at V and 1 base at J, with 6 bases between the two ends. CDR3 coding DNA: TGTGCCACCAGTGAAGCCGGGAACACCGGGGAGCTGTTTTTT. As protein: CATSEAGNTGELFF.

The J gene is TRBJ1-6, the V gene TRBV3-1 (or the pseudogene TRBV3-2); 12 bases are a match to TRBD1. V dropped 4 bases and J dropped 7; count of bases not matched to a gene: 5. CDR1 and CDR2 (germline): LGHDT, YNNKEL (reference sequence). The CDR3 spans 16 residues. CDR3 residues: CASSLGTGGMNSPLHF. In DNA form, the CDR3 reads TGTGCCAGCAGCCTCGGGACAGGGGGCATGAATTCACCCCTCCACTTT.

The V gene is TRBV6-5, the J gene TRBJ1-6; 9 bases are a match to TRBD1. This CDR3 comprises 15 residues. Per the germline V gene, CDR1 is MNHEY and CDR2 is SVGAGI. With 0 bases clipped from V and 9 bases from J, the junction kept 3 bases outside the gene matches. The CDR3 DNA follows: TGTGCCAGCAGTTACTCGAGGACAGGGGTTTCACCCCTCCACTTT. As protein: CASSYSRTGVSPLHF.

This chain joins TRBV11-1 and TRBJ1-1; 7 bases align to TRBD1. J lost 0 bases, V lost 6 bases, and 4 bases had no gene match. The CDR3 totals 14 residues. CDR1 and CDR2 from the germline V gene are SGHAT and FQDESV (reference sequence). As DNA, the CDR3 is TGTGCCAGCAGTTCACAGGGGATGAACACTGAAGCTTTCTTT. Translated: CASSSQGMNTEAFF.

The chain joins TRBV5-1 to TRBJ2-4, with D possibly being TRBD1 (6 bases). Germline lookup yields CDR1 SGHRS and CDR2 YFSETQ. There are 14 residues in the CDR3. V gave up 4 bases and J gave up 8 bases, with 16 bases separating them. CDR3 sequence reads: CASSPRAGADIQYF. The CDR3 DNA follows: TGCGCCAGCAGCCCGAGGGCAGGGGCAGACATTCAGTACTTC. Filled out from reference TRBV5-1 and TRBJ2-4, the complete variable domain reads KAGVTQTPRYLIKTRGQQVTLSCSPISGHRSVSWYQQTPGQGLQFLFEYFSETQRNKGNFPGRFSGRQFSNSRSEMNVSTLELGDSALYLCASSPRAGADIQYFGAGTRLSVL.

The chain uses TRBV28 and TRBJ1-2, with no clear D. Germline CDR1 MDHEN, CDR2 SYDVKM. V lost 3 bases to trimming and J lost 8 bases, with 13 bases between them. The CDR3 spans 13 residues. The CDR3, as DNA: TGTGCCAGCAGTTTTGCACAGACGGAAGGCTACACCTTC. This gives the protein CASSFAQTEGYTF.

This clone was recorded only once. The chain recombines TRBV2 with TRBJ2-1, with D maybe TRBD2 (6 bases). CDR1 SNHLY and CDR2 FYNNEI come from the germline V gene. V dropped 6 bases and J dropped 6 bases, with 15 bases sitting between them. The CDR3 consists of 14 residues. This CDR3 reads CASRKLAGSNEQFF. The CDR3 region has the DNA TGTGCCAGCAGGAAACTAGCAGGTTCCAATGAGCAGTTCTTC.

The chain recombines TRBV12-5 with TRBJ1-1, with TRBD1 matching 9 bases. There are 18 residues in the CDR3. From germline, CDR1 is LGHNT and CDR2 FRNRAP. Losses at the gene ends were 0 bases for V and 1 base for J; bases not matched to a gene: 9. CDR3 sequence reads: CASGLVLGTGRENTEAFF. In DNA form, the CDR3 reads TGTGCTAGTGGTTTGGTATTGGGGACAGGGAGGGAGAACACTGAAGCTTTCTTT.

This clone is a singleton in its sample. This rearrangement joins TRBV14 to TRBJ1-4, with D possibly matching TRBD1 (5 bases). V lost 4 bases, J lost 8 bases, and 23 bases lay in between. The CDR3 is 17 residues long. Looked up from germline, CDR1 is SGHDN and CDR2 is FVKESK. The CDR3 region has the DNA TGTGCCAGCAGCCCCAGTGGGACTGTTGGGGCGGGAGAAAAACTGTTTTTT. Residues: CASSPSGTVGAGEKLFF.

The V and J genes are TRBV6-5 and TRBJ1-1; D remains ambiguous. The CDR3 is made up of 13 amino acids. V lost 5 bases, J lost 0 bases, and 7 bases lay in between. The germline gives CDR1 MNHEY, CDR2 SVGAGI. The CDR3 spells CASSPSVNTEAFF. In nucleotides, the CDR3 is TGTGCCAGCAGTCCCAGCGTGAACACTGAAGCTTTCTTT.

This clone appeared a few times. The chain uses TRBV29-1 and TRBJ2-6; tentatively, D is TRBD1 (6 bases). The CDR3 sequence is 16 residues long. With 0 bases removed from V and 2 bases from J, the gap between germline ends came to 11 bases. Germline CDR1 SQVTM, CDR2 ANQGSEA. This CDR3 reads CSVEEWGHPGANVLTF. Here the CDR3 DNA reads TGCAGCGTTGAAGAATGGGGGCACCCTGGGGCCAACGTCCTGACTTTC.

This chain connects TRBV19 to TRBJ1-2; a possible D gene is TRBD1 (5 bases). CDR1 LNHDA and CDR2 SQIVND come from the germline V gene (reference sequence). V lost 10 bases and J lost 2, with 11 bases in between. The CDR3 runs 12 residues. The CDR3 region has the DNA TGTGCCACCTCGACAGTGAACTATGGCTACACCTTC. It encodes CATSTVNYGYTF.

J is TRBJ1-6 and V is TRBV5-5; D possibly corresponds to TRBD1 (6 bases). CDR3 length: 14 residues. V was clipped by 3 bases and J by 8 bases, with 12 bases between them. Germline assignment: CDR1 SGHKS and CDR2 YYEKEE (reference sequence). This CDR3 is CASSSRGGDSPLHF. CDR3 DNA: TGTGCCAGCAGCTCTCGAGGGGGTGATTCACCCCTCCACTTT.

The genes are TRBV4-1 and TRBJ2-2; 8 positions match TRBD1. Trimming at V came to 0 bases and at J to 5 bases, leaving 5 bases not matched to a gene. The CDR3 is 16 amino acids. Germline V gene data show CDR1 as MGHRA and CDR2 as YSYEKL. The CDR3 nucleotides are TGCGCCAGCAGCCAAGAGACAGGGGATTGGACCGGGGAGCTGTTTTTT. Amino acids: CASSQETGDWTGELFF.

This rearrangement joins TRBV2 to TRBJ2-1; 16 positions agree with TRBD2. This CDR3 contains 16 residues. The ends lost 3 bases at V and 9 bases at J; junction bases unmatched: 5. Germline V gene data show CDR1 as SNHLY and CDR2 as FYNNEI. CDR3 in DNA: TGTGCCAGCAGTGAGGGACTAGCGGGGGGGCTTGGTGAGCAGTTCTTC. Translation: CASSEGLAGGLGEQFF.

This clone is deemed medium-sized (0.01 to 0.1%). Here the CDR3 reads CAGTLGPAYGYTF. The DNA for the CDR3 is TGTGCCGGAACCTTGGGGCCGGCCTATGGCTACACCTTC. The chain carries TRBV2 and TRBJ1-2; maybe TRBD1 (5 bases). Trimming took 11 bases from V and 4 from J, leaving 17 bases between them. Germline CDR1 SNHLY, CDR2 FYNNEI. CDR3 length equals 13 residues.

In nucleotides, the CDR3 is TGCGCCAGCAGCTTGGCGAGGGTTGGTAATTCACCCCTCCACTTT. Amino acid sequence: CASSLARVGNSPLHF. This sequence joins TRBV5-1 and TRBJ1-6; D gene uncertain. The CDR3 totals 15 residues. V lost 0 bases and J lost 6, with 10 bases in between. Germline V CDR1 and CDR2: SGHRS, YFSETQ. The entire variable domain, with the rest obtained from reference TRBV5-1 and TRBJ1-6, is as follows: KAGVTQTPRYLIKTRGQQVTLSCSPISGHRSVSWYQQTPGQGLQFLFEYFSETQRNKGNFPGRFSGRQFSNSRSEMNVSTLELGDSALYLCASSLARVGNSPLHFGNGTRLTVT.

The chain employs TRBV5-1 and TRBJ2-5, with 7 bases identical to TRBD2. Germline lookup yields CDR1 SGHRS and CDR2 YFSETQ. J gave up 1 base and V 7 bases, and 10 bases lay outside the gene matches. This CDR3 region has 15 residues. CDR3 region: CASWPGDYPQETQYF. In DNA, the CDR3 is TGCGCCAGCTGGCCTGGGGACTACCCCCAAGAGACCCAGTACTTC.

This rearrangement joins TRBV5-8 to TRBJ2-7, with D perhaps matching TRBD1 (5 bases). The CDR3 extends over 15 amino acids. V dropped 3 bases and J dropped 1 base, with 14 bases sitting between them. Germline values: CDR1 SGHTS, CDR2 YDEGEE. In DNA, the CDR3 is TGTGCCAGCAGCTCTACAGGCTCTCGGTCCTACGAGCAGTACTTC. It encodes CASSSTGSRSYEQYF.

The rearrangement joins TRBV6-6 to TRBJ1-1; 7 bases line up with TRBD1. CDR1 is MNHNY and CDR2 is SVGAGI in the germline V gene (reference sequence). V was clipped by 0 bases and J by 6 bases; unmatched bases: 7. This CDR3 is built from 15 residues. The CDR3: CASSYSIGGPSEAFF. The CDR3 DNA follows: TGTGCCAGCAGTTACTCGATAGGGGGCCCCTCTGAAGCTTTCTTT.

The chain joins TRBV4-1 to TRBJ1-4, with D maybe TRBD1 (5 bases). The CDR3 loop spans 16 amino acids. Trimming cost V 4 bases and J 2 bases, with 14 bases left between them. CDR1 is MGHRA, CDR2 YSYEKL, per germline. In DNA form, the CDR3 reads TGCGCCAGCAGCCCGGAAGGTGGGGGGACTAATGAAAAACTGTTTTTT. Protein product: CASSPEGGGTNEKLFF.

This chain uses TRBV4-1 with TRBJ2-7, with D possibly TRBD2 on 5 matching bases. The germline gives CDR1 MGHRA, CDR2 YSYEKL. V was cut by 1 base and J by 2 bases, with 12 bases left in between. The CDR3 runs 15 residues. CDR3 residues: CASSQGGQRAYEQYF. The DNA of the CDR3 is TGCGCCAGCAGCCAAGGGGGTCAGAGGGCCTACGAGCAGTACTTC.

This clone was counted between two and nine times. The V call is TRBV6-5, the J call TRBJ1-5, with 8 bases aligning to TRBD1. The J segment lost 0 bases and the V segment lost 5 bases, leaving 3 bases of the junction unmatched. This CDR3 spans 15 amino acids. The germline V gene has CDR1 MNHEY and CDR2 SVGAGI. The DNA for the CDR3 is TGTGCCAGCAGTATAACAGGGGGTAGCAATCAGCCCCAGCATTTT. It is translated as CASSITGGSNQPQHF.

In this sample, this clone turned up a few times. This chain links TRBV19 with TRBJ2-7; possibly TRBD1 for D (6 bases). The V end was cut by 5 bases, the J end by 6 bases, with 14 bases between. Germline V gene data show CDR1 as LNHDA and CDR2 as SQIVND (reference sequence). The CDR3 is made up of 13 amino acids. The CDR3 DNA reads as TGTGCCAGTAGTCAACAGGGACCTGCCGAGCAGTACTTC. This gives the protein CASSQQGPAEQYF.

This clone has only one observation. This sequence joins TRBV19 and TRBJ1-3, with 9 bases aligning to TRBD1. Germline CDR1 is LNHDA and CDR2 is SQIVND (reference sequence). J lost 2 bases, V lost 7 bases, and 6 bases had no gene match. The CDR3 contains 15 residues. The CDR3 loop reads CASTLQGATGNTIYF. DNA for the CDR3: TGTGCCAGTACCCTACAGGGGGCGACTGGAAACACCATATATTTT. Full variable domain (outside the CDR3, taken from reference TRBV19 and TRBJ1-3): DGGITQSPKYLFRKEGQNVTLSCEQNLNHDAMYWYRQDPGQGLRLIYYSQIVNDFQKGDIAEGYSVSREKKESFPLTVTSAQKNPTAFYLCASTLQGATGNTIYFGEGSWLTVV.

This clone was detected once. The chain couples TRBV5-1 to TRBJ1-2; D is possibly TRBD1 (5 bases). CDR3 length: 14 residues. Germline CDR1 reads SGHRS; CDR2 reads YFSETQ. The V and J ends lost 4 bases and 0 bases respectively, with 10 bases between them. The CDR3 DNA reads TGCGCCAGCAGCACGGACATGTCTAACTATGGCTACACCTTC. Protein: CASSTDMSNYGYTF. Variable domain in full (rest from reference TRBV5-1 and TRBJ1-2): KAGVTQTPRYLIKTRGQQVTLSCSPISGHRSVSWYQQTPGQGLQFLFEYFSETQRNKGNFPGRFSGRQFSNSRSEMNVSTLELGDSALYLCASSTDMSNYGYTFGSGTRLTVV.